This T cell receptor (beta chain) emerged from a study of identical twins. Study findings and constraints: For monozygotic twins, models underestimated out-of-frame TCR alpha sharing. The abundant beta clonotypes from cord blood had fewer insertions, and memory repertoires had none of this. Excess twin sharing in beta out-of-frame sequences was weaker.

TCRdb redid the calling of the 5' RACE reads with MiXCR, one entry per CDR3 protein. The table shows around 500,000 distinct CDR3 sequences, with 12% to 15% occurring only once. About this clonotype itself: Its specificity is not known.

Trimming removed 1 base from V and 0 bases from J; junction bases left unmatched: 12. This CDR3 spans 18 amino acids. Germline V lookup: CDR1 LGHDT, CDR2 YNNKEL (reference sequence). In addition, the sample was reused for a study of yellow fever vaccine responses in identical twins.

The clonotype originates from a woman younger than 30 in good health. The sequenced sample consisted of CD4+ T cells sorted from blood. The chain couples TRBV3-1 to TRBJ2-7, with 7 bases aligning to TRBD2. CDR3 DNA: TGTGCCAGCAGCCAAGGTGTCCACTCGGGACTAAGCTCCTACGAGCAGTACTTC. It specifies CASSQGVHSGLSSYEQYF.